These T cell receptor beta chains were read from a single sample in a study of early T cells in non-severe SARS-CoV-2 infection. MiXCR, run by TCRdb on the 5' RACE reads, gives a single entry per CDR3 protein. This sample has approximately 70,000 distinct CDR3 sequences; about 9.1% occur once, and the top ten carry 15% to 17%. The sequenced sample was whole blood, obtained at baseline. All receptors come from an adult who was a healthcare worker with PCR-confirmed SARS-CoV-2 infection or an uninfected control (not recorded which). Each CDR3 is given with its conserved first and last residue. The D gene is left open where the match is weak. The listing skips clone size in some rows; elsewhere it reads once, few, many or a size class.

>TRBJ2-1|-|few|TRBV5-5
CASSDHRANEQFF
TGTGCCAGCAGCGATCACAGGGCCAATGAGCAGTTCTTC
>TRBJ1-1|TRBD1|many|TRBV3-1
CASSTGTGAEAFF
TGTGCCAGCAGCACCGGGACAGGGGCTGAAGCTTTCTTT
>TRBJ1-1|TRBD1|many|TRBV7-9
CASTQGQGLNTEAFF
TGTGCCAGCACCCAGGGACAGGGATTGAACACTGAAGCTTTCTTT
>TRBJ1-3|TRBD1|few|TRBV7-2
CASSLGPAGGSGNTIYF
TGTGCCAGCAGCTTAGGCCCCGCAGGGGGATCAGGAAACACCATATATTTT
>TRBJ2-7|TRBD2|many|TRBV6-2/TRBV6-3
CASRNIPGGDSSYEQYF
TGTGCCAGCAGAAACATACCGGGAGGCGATAGCTCCTACGAGCAGTACTTC
>TRBJ2-1|-|many|TRBV29-1
CSARQGLYNEQFF
TGCAGCGCACGACAGGGACTCTACAATGAGCAGTTCTTC
>TRBJ2-5|TRBD2|-|TRBV6-2/TRBV6-3
CASSYPLPGTSGREYQETQYF
TGTGCCAGCAGTTACCCCCTTCCCGGGACTAGCGGGAGAGAGTACCAAGAGACCCAGTACTTC
>TRBJ2-5|-|few|TRBV10-3
CATGEGKTQYF
TGTGCCACCGGAGAAGGGAAGACCCAGTACTTC
>TRBJ1-1|TRBD1|many|TRBV6-1
CASSEEGQAVTEAFF
TGTGCCAGCAGTGAAGAGGGACAGGCAGTCACTGAAGCTTTCTTT
>TRBJ1-5|-|many|TRBV19
CASSISYSLNQPQHF
TGTGCCAGTAGTATATCGTACAGCCTCAATCAGCCCCAGCATTTT
>TRBJ1-4|-|-|TRBV27
CASSLEAGARDEKLFF
TGTGCCAGCAGTTTGGAAGCAGGGGCTAGAGATGAAAAACTGTTTTTT
>TRBJ1-2|-|few|TRBV7-2
CASSLALTGRSNYGYTF
TGTGCCAGCAGCCTAGCCCTCACGGGGCGTTCTAACTATGGCTACACCTTC
>TRBJ2-3|TRBD1|many|TRBV20-1
CSAEGGTGGTTDTQYF
TGCAGTGCTGAGGGTGGGACAGGGGGCACCACAGATACGCAGTATTTT
>TRBJ2-1|-|many|TRBV5-6
CASSPGQRNEFF
TGTGCCAGCAGCCCAGGACAACGAAACGAGTTCTTC
>TRBJ1-5|-|few|TRBV12-3/TRBV12-4
CASSPGLKNQPQHF
TGTGCCAGCAGTCCGGGGTTAAAAAATCAGCCCCAGCATTTT
>TRBJ2-7|-|many|TRBV5-5
CASSLGQGTLYEQYF
TGTGCCAGCAGCTTGGGCCAGGGAACGCTCTACGAGCAGTACTTC
>TRBJ2-1|TRBD2|few|TRBV7-2
CASSRGGHPSYNEQFF
TGTGCCAGCAGCCGCGGGGGGCACCCCTCCTACAATGAGCAGTTCTTC
>TRBJ1-6|-|few|TRBV28
CASTTQPSGISPLHF
TGTGCCAGCACCACCCAGCCCAGTGGGATTTCACCCCTCCACTTT
>TRBJ1-5|-|many|TRBV7-9
CASSFTGSNQPQHF
TGTGCCAGCAGTTTTACAGGTAGCAATCAGCCCCAGCATTTT
>TRBJ2-3|-|-|TRBV6-1
CASSVGPSTDTQYF
TGTGCCAGCAGTGTGGGGCCAAGCACAGATACGCAGTATTTT
>TRBJ2-1|-|medium-sized|TRBV7-2
CASSWAPNEQFF
TGTGCCAGCAGCTGGGCCCCCAATGAGCAGTTCTTC
>TRBJ2-1|-|many|TRBV28
CASSLPSSYNEQFF
TGTGCCAGCAGTTTACCTAGCTCCTACAATGAGCAGTTCTTC
>TRBJ1-3|TRBD1|many|TRBV28
CASSPGTGGSAGNTIYF
TGTGCCAGCAGTCCCGGGACAGGGGGAAGTGCTGGAAACACCATATATTTT
>TRBJ2-3|-|few|TRBV11-1
CASSLGQGTSTDTQYF
TGTGCCAGCAGCTTAGGGCAGGGTACTAGCACAGATACGCAGTATTTT
>TRBJ2-1|-|few|TRBV7-2
CASSLGLAPYNEQFF
TGTGCCAGCAGCTTAGGTCTAGCGCCTTACAATGAGCAGTTCTTC
>TRBJ1-1|TRBD1|-|TRBV19
CATSRPGRGRTEAFF
TGTGCCACCTCACGGCCGGGCAGGGGGAGGACTGAAGCTTTCTTT
>TRBJ2-3|TRBD2|many|TRBV30
CAHGVAGGLTDTQYF
TGTGCCCATGGCGTAGCGGGAGGTTTGACAGATACGCAGTATTTT